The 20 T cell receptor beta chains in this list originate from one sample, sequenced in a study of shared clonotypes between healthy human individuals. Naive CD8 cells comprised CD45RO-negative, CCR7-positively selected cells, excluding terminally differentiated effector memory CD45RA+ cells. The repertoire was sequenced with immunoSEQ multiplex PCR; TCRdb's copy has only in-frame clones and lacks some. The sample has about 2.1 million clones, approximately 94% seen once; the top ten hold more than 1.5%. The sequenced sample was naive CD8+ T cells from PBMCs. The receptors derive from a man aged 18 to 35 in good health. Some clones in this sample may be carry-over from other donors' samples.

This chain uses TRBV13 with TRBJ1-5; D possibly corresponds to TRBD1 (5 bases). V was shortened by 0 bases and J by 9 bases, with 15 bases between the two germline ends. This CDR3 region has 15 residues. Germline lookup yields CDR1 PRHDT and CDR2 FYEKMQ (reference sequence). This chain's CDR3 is CASSLGDEQGGPQHF. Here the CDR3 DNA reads TGTGCCAGCAGCTTAGGAGACGAGCAGGGCGGGCCCCAGCATTTT.

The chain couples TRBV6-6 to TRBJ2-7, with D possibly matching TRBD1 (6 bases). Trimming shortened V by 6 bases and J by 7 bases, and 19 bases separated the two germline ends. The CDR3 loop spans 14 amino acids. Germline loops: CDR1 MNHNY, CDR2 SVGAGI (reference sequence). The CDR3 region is CASSQGHSEGEQYF. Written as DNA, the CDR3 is TGTGCCAGCAGCCAGGGACATTCGGAAGGGGAGCAGTACTTC.

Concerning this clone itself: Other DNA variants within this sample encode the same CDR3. In DNA, the CDR3 is TGTGCCAGCAGTTTAAGGGGCAGGAACTATGGCTACACCTTC. Protein sequence: CASSLRGRNYGYTF. This chain uses TRBV28 with TRBJ1-2; TRBD1 might be the D (5 bases). The germline V and J ends were trimmed by 2 bases and 2 bases, with 9 bases remaining between them. The CDR3 runs 14 residues. Germline V gene data show CDR1 as MDHEN and CDR2 as SYDVKM.

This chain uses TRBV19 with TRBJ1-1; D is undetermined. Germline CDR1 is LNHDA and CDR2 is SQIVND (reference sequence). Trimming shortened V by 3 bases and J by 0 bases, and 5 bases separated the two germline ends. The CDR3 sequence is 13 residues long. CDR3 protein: CASSIWLNTEAFF. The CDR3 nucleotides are TGTGCCAGTAGTATCTGGCTGAACACTGAAGCTTTCTTT.

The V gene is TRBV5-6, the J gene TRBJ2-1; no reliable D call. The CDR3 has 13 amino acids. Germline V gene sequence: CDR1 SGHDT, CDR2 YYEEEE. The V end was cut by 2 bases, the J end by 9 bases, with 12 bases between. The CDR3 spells CASSFFPLREQFF. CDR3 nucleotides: TGTGCCAGCAGCTTTTTTCCGCTGCGTGAGCAGTTCTTC.

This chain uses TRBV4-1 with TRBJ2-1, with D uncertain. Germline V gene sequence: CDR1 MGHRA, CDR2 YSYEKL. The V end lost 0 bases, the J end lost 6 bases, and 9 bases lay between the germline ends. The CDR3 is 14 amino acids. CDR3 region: CASSQDRSFNEQFF. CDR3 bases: TGCGCCAGCAGCCAAGATAGGTCTTTCAATGAGCAGTTCTTC.

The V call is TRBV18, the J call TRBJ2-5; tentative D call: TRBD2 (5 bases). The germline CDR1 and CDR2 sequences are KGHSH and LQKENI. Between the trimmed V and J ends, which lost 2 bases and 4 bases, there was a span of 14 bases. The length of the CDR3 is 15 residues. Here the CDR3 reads CASSPVASWGETQYF. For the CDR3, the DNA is TGTGCCAGCTCACCAGTAGCGTCCTGGGGAGAGACCCAGTACTTC.

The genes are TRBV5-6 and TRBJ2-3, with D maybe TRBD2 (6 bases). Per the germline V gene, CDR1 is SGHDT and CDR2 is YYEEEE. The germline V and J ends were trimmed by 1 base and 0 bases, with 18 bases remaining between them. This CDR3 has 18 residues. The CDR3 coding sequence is TGTGCCAGCAGCTTGTTGGTGGCGGAGGGGCTTAGCACAGATACGCAGTATTTT. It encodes CASSLLVAEGLSTDTQYF.

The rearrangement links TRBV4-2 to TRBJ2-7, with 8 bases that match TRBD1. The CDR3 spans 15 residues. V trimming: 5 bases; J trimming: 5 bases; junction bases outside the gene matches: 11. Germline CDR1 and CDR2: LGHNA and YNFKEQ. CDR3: CASSSRTGQGHEQYF. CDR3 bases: TGTGCCAGCAGCTCCCGGACCGGACAGGGCCACGAGCAGTACTTC.

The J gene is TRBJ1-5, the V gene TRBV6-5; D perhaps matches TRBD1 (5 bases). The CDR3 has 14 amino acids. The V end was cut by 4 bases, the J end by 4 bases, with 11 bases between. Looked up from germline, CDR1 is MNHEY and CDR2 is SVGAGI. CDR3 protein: CASSFSGRNQPQHF. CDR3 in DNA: TGTGCCAGCAGTTTTTCAGGGAGAAATCAGCCCCAGCATTTT.

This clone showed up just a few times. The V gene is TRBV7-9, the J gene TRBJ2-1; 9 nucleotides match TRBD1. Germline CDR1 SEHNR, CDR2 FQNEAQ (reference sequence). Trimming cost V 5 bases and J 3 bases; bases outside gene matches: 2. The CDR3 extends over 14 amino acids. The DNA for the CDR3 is TGTGCCAGCAGCGGGACAGGGAACTACAATGAGCAGTTCTTC. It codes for CASSGTGNYNEQFF.

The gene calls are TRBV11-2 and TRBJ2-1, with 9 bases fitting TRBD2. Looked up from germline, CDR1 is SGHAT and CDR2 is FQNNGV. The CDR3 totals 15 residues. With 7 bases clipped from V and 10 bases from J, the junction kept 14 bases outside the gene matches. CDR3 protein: CASILLAGVLSEQFF. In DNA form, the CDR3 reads TGTGCCAGCATCCTTTTAGCGGGGGTGTTATCGGAGCAGTTCTTC.

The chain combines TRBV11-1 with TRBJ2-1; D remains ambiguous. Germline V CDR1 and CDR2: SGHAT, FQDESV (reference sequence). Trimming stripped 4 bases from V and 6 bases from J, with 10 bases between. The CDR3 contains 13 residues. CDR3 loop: CASSSRSLNEQFF. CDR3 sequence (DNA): TGTGCCAGCAGCTCCCGGTCCCTCAATGAGCAGTTCTTC.

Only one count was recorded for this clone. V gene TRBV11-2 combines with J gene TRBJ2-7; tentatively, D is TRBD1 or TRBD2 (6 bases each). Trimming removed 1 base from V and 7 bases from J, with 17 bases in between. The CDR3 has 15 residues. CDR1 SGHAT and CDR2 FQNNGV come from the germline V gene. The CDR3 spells CASSLAPGRGREQYF. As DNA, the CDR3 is TGTGCCAGCAGCTTAGCCCCGGGAAGGGGGAGGGAGCAGTACTTC.

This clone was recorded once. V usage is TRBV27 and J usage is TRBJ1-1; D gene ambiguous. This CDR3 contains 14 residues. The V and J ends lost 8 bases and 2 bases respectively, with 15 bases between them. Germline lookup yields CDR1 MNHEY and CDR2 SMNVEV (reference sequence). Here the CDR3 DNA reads TGTGCCAGCGCTGTAGCGACACCTAACACTGAAGCTTTCTTT. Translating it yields CASAVATPNTEAFF.

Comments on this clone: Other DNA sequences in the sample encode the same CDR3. CDR3 sequence: CASSYSSTAYEQYF. The CDR3 DNA reads as TGTGCCAGCAGTTACTCTTCGACAGCCTACGAGCAGTACTTC. The chain combines TRBV6-5 with TRBJ2-7; maybe TRBD1 (5 bases). CDR1 is MNHEY, CDR2 SVGAGI, per germline. The CDR3 is 14 residues long. The germline V and J ends were trimmed by 0 bases and 2 bases, with 8 bases remaining between them.

The CDR3 protein is CASSLSGGFSYEQYF. CDR3 DNA: TGTGCCAGCAGCCTCTCAGGGGGCTTCTCCTACGAGCAGTACTTC. The V gene is TRBV7-2, the J gene TRBJ2-7, with 8 bases fitting TRBD1. J was trimmed by 0 bases and V by 5 bases; bases with no gene match: 6. The CDR3 runs 15 residues. Germline V gene lookup returns CDR1 SGHTA and CDR2 FQGNSA.

The CDR3 sequence: CASSWSPGQRAGQPQHF. In DNA form, the CDR3 reads TGTGCCAGCAGTTGGTCCCCGGGACAGAGGGCGGGTCAGCCCCAGCATTTT. V is TRBV28 and J is TRBJ1-5; 7 bases are shared with TRBD1. The length of the CDR3 is 17 residues. With 4 bases clipped from V and 6 bases from J, the junction kept 15 bases outside the gene matches. Looked up from germline, CDR1 is MDHEN and CDR2 is SYDVKM.

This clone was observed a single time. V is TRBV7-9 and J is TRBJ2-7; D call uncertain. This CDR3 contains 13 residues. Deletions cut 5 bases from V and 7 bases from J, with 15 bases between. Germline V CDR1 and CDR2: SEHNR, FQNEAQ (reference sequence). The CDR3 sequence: CASSPLPDEEQYF. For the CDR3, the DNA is TGTGCCAGCAGCCCATTACCCGACGAAGAGCAGTACTTC.

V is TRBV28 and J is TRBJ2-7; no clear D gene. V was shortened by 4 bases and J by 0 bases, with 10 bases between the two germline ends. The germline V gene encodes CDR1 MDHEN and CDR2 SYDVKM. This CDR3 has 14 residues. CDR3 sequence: CASSSSPSSYEQYF. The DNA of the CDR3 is TGTGCCAGCAGTTCATCCCCAAGCTCCTACGAGCAGTACTTC.